The T cell receptor beta chain described here comes from a study of blood T cell repertoires in COVID-19. The wider study: COVID-19 samples from acute and convalescent phases originated in the United States, Italy and Spain.

The CDR3 contains 13 residues. The germline V and J ends were trimmed by 5 bases and 2 bases, with 10 bases remaining between them. Germline lookup yields CDR1 LNHDA and CDR2 SQIVND (reference sequence). Here immunoSEQ multiplex PCR was the method, and the copy in TCRdb shows in-frame clones only, minus some. The data show 85,000 to 130,000 clones, 76% seen once. Enrolment of Seattle patients took place during active infection, and they were followed longitudinally. Material for sequencing was peripheral blood. This TCR came from a man older than 75 with COVID-19, enrolled during active disease. The chain carries TRBV19 and TRBJ2-7, with D possibly matching TRBD2 (5 bases). The CDR3 nucleotides are TGTGCCAGTAGTCGGGAACAACCCTACGAGCAGTACTTC. Residues: CASSREQPYEQYF.